This T cell receptor (beta chain) was captured in a study of CD8 T cells in ankylosing spondylitis. The CDR3 runs 13 residues. V lost 2 bases and J 2 bases, leaving 9 bases between the germline ends. The germline CDR1 and CDR2 sequences are GTSNPN and SVGIG (reference sequence). TCRdb recomputed calls from the 5' RACE reads with MiXCR, one row per CDR3 protein. The sample has around 300,000 distinct CDR3 sequences, less than 25% seen once. The V call is TRBV30, the J call TRBJ2-5, with no clear D. Sequenced material: blood, either unsorted or a sorted T cell fraction (not recorded which). The clonotype comes from a female donor with ankylosing spondylitis or in good health (not recorded which). For the CDR3, the DNA is TGTGCCTGGAGTAGGCGCGTACAAGAGACCCAGTACTTC. Protein product: CAWSRRVQETQYF.